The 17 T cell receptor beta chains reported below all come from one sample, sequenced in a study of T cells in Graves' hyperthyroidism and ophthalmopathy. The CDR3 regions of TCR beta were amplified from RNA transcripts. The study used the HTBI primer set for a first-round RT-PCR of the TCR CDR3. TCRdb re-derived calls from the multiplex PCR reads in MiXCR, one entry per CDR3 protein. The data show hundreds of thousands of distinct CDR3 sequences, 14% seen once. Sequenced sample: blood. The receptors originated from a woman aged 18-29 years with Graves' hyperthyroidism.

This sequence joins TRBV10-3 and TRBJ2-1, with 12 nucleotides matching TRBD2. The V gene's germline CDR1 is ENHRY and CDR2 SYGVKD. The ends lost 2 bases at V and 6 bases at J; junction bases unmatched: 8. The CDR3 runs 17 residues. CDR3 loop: CAISEVPSGRVANEQFF. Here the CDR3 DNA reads TGTGCCATCAGTGAGGTCCCTAGCGGGAGGGTGGCCAATGAGCAGTTCTTC.

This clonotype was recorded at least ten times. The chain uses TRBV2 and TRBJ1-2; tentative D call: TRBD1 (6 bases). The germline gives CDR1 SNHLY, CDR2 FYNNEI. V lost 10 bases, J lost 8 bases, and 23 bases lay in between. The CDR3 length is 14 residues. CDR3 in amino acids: CATMRVWGLRGYTF. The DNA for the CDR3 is TGTGCCACCATGAGGGTTTGGGGGCTCAGGGGCTACACCTTC.

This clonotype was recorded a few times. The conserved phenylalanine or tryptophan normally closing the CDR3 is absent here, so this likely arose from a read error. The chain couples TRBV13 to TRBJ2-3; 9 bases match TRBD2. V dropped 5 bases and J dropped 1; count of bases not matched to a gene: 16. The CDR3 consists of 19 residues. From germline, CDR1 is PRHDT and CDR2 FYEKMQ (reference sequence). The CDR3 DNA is TGTGCCAGCAGCGGACCGGGACTAGCCACGAATTGGCGCACAGATACGCAGTATCTT. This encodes CASSGPGLATNWRTDTQYL.

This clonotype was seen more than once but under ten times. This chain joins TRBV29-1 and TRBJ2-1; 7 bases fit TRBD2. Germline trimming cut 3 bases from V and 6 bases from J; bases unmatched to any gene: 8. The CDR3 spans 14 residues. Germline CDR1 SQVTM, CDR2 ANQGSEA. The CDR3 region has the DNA TGCAGCGTTGACGCGGGAGTGAATATCAATGAGCAGTTCTTC. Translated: CSVDAGVNINEQFF.

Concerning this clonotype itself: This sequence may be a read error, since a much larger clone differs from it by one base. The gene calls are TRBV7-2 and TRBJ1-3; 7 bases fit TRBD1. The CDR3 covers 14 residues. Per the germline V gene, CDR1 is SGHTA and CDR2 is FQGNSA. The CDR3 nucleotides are TGTGCCAGCAGCCAACAGGGGTTTGGAAACACCGTATATTTT. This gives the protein CASSQQGFGNTVYF.

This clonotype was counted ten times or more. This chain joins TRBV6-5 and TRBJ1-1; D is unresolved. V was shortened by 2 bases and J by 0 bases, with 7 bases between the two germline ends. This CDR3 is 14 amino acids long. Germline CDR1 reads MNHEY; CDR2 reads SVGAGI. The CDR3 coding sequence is TGTGCCAGCAGTTACGAACTACTGAACACTGAAGCTTTCTTT. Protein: CASSYELLNTEAFF.

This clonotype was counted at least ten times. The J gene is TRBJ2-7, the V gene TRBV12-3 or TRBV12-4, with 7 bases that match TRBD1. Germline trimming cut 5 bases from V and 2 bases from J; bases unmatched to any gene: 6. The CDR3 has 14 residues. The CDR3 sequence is CASSRDRVPYEQYF. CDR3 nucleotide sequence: TGTGCCAGCAGTAGAGACAGGGTTCCCTACGAGCAGTACTTC.

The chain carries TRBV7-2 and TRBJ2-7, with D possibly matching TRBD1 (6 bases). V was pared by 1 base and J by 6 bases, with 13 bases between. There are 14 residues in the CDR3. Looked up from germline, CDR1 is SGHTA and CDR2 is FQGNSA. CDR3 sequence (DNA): TGTGCCAGCAGCTTAGTCGTAGGGGGTATCGAGCAGTACTTC. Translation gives CASSLVVGGIEQYF.

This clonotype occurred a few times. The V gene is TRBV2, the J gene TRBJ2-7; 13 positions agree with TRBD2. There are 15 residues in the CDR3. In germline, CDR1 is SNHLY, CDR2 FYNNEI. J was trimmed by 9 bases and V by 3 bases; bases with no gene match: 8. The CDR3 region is CASSEKGLAGKAQYF. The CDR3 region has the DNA TGTGCCAGCAGTGAGAAGGGACTAGCGGGAAAGGCGCAGTACTTC.

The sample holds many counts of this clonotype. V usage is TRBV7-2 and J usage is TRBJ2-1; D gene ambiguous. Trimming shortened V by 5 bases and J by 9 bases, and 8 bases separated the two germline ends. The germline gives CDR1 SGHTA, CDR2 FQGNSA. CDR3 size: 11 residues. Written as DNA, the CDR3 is TGTGCCAGCAGCCGCAAAGCTGAGCAGTTCTTC. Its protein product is CASSRKAEQFF.

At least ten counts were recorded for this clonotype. CDR3 nucleotide sequence: TGCGCCAGCACCTTAGGTGGACTAGCGGGAGCGTCTTATACGCAGTATTTT. This gives the protein CASTLGGLAGASYTQYF. J is TRBJ2-3 and V is TRBV5-1, with 13 bases identical to TRBD2. Germline values: CDR1 SGHRS, CDR2 YFSETQ. The CDR3 is 17 residues long. Trimming removed 6 bases from V and 7 bases from J; junction bases left unmatched: 14. Combining the CDR3 with reference TRBV5-1 and TRBJ2-3 gives the whole variable domain KAGVTQTPRYLIKTRGQQVTLSCSPISGHRSVSWYQQTPGQGLQFLFEYFSETQRNKGNFPGRFSGRQFSNSRSEMNVSTLELGDSALYLCASTLGGLAGASYTQYFGPGTRLTVL.

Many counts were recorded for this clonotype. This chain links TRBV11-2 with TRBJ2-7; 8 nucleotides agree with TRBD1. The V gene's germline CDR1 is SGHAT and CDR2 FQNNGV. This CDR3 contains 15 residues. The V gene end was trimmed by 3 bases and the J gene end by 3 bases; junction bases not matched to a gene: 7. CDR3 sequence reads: CASSFGQGLYYEQYF. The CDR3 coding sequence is TGTGCCAGCAGCTTTGGACAGGGATTATACTACGAGCAGTACTTC.

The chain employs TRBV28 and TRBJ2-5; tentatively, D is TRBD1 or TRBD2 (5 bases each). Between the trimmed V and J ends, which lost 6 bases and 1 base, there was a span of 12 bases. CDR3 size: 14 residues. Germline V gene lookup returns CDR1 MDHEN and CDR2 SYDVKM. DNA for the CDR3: TGTGCCAGCAGGGGGGACGGATTCCAAGAGACCCAGTACTTC. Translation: CASRGDGFQETQYF.

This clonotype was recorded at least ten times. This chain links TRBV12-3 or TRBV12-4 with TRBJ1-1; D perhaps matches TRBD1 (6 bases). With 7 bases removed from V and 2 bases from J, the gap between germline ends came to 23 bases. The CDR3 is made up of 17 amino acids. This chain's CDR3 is CASTIYGTRGTNTEAFF. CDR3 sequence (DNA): TGTGCCAGCACCATTTATGGAACAAGGGGGACTAACACTGAAGCTTTCTTT.

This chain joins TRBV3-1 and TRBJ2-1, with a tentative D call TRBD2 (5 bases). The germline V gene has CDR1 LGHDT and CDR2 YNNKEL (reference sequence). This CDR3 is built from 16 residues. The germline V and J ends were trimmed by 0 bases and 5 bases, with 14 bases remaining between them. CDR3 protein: CASSQESGRWNNEQFF. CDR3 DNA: TGTGCCAGCAGCCAAGAAAGTGGGAGATGGAACAATGAGCAGTTCTTC.

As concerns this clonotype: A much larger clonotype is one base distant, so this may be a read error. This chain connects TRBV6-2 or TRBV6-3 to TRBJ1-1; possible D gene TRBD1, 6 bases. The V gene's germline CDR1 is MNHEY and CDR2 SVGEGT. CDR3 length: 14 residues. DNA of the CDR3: TGTGCCAGCAGGACAGGCCCTATGAACACTGGAGCTTTCTTT. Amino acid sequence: CASRTGPMNTGAFF.

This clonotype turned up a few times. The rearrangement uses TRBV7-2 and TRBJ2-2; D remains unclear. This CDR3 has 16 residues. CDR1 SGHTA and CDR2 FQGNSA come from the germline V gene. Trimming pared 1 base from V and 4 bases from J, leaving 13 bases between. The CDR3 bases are TGTGCCAGCAGCTTAGTTTCAGGCCCGGGCACCGGGGAGCTGTTTTTT. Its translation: CASSLVSGPGTGELFF. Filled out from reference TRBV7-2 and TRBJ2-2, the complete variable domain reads GAGVSQSPSNKVTEKGKDVELRCDPISGHTALYWYRQSLGQGLEFLIYFQGNSAPDKSGLPSDRFSAERTGGSVSTLTIQRTQQEDSAVYLCASSLVSGPGTGELFFGEGSRLTVL.